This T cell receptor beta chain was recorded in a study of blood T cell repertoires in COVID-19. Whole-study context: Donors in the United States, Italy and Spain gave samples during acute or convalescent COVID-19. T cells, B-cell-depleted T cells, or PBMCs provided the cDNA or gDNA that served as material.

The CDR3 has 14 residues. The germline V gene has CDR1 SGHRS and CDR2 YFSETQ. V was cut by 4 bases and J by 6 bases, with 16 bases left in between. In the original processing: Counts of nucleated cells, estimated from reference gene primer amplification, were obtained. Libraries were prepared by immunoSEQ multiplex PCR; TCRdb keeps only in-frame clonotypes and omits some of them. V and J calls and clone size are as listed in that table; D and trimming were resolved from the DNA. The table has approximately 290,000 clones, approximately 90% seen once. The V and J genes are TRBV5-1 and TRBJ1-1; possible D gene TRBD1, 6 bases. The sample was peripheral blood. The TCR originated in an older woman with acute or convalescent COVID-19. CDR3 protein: CASSQGTGGAEAFF. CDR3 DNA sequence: TGCGCCAGCAGCCAGGGGACGGGGGGCGCTGAAGCTTTCTTT.